One and the same sample provided the 32 T cell receptor beta chains below, sequenced in a study of beta chain features in type 1 diabetes. The study reverse transcribed the entire isolated RNA, so it sequenced expressed TCRB transcripts. Repertoires were generated with immunoSEQ multiplex PCR, while TCRdb's copy carries only in-frame clones and drops some. The sample records about 160,000 clones, less than 9.5% being singletons. Material: central memory CD4+ T cells from blood. These receptors all stem from a woman aged 18-29 years in good health.

CDR3 bases: TGTGCCAGCAGCCTCACGGGACAGCGCTACGAGCAGTACTTC. Protein product: CASSLTGQRYEQYF. The V gene is TRBV7-8, the J gene TRBJ2-7; TRBD1 matches at 7 bases. CDR1 is SGHVS, CDR2 FQNEAQ, per germline. This CDR3 has 14 residues. J gave up 3 bases and V 5 bases, and 7 bases lay outside the gene matches.

This clone has only a few counts. The chain has TRBV4-2 and TRBJ1-1; possibly TRBD1 for D (6 bases). Germline CDR1 reads LGHNA; CDR2 reads YNFKEQ. The CDR3 is made up of 15 amino acids. The ends were cut back, 1 base at V and 2 bases at J, with 11 bases in the middle. The CDR3 DNA sequence: TGTGCCAGCAGCCAAGCCGCAGGGGAAAACACTGAAGCTTTCTTT. As protein: CASSQAAGENTEAFF.

This chain joins TRBV30 and TRBJ1-1; D is perhaps TRBD1 (6 bases). Germline-derived CDR1 and CDR2 are GTSNPN and SVGIG (reference sequence). Trimming took 8 bases from V and 1 from J, leaving 14 bases between them. This CDR3 has 13 residues. In nucleotides, the CDR3 is TGTGCCGGGGAGCGGACAGCGAACACTGAAGCTTTCTTT. The encoded protein is CAGERTANTEAFF.

V and J are TRBV27 and TRBJ1-6; 9 nucleotides agree with TRBD1. The CDR3 contains 15 residues. With V trimmed by 6 bases and J by 6 bases, 6 bases remained unmatched. Germline V CDR1 and CDR2: MNHEY, SMNVEV (reference sequence). The CDR3 sequence: CASRFGTGTNSPLHF. Here the CDR3 DNA reads TGTGCCAGCAGATTTGGGACAGGGACTAATTCACCCCTCCACTTT.

This clone has more than one count but fewer than ten. The genes are TRBV5-1 and TRBJ1-1; TRBD1 is a possible D gene (5 bases). Germline CDR1 reads SGHRS; CDR2 reads YFSETQ. The CDR3 is 15 residues long. The germline V and J ends were trimmed by 0 bases and 3 bases, with 12 bases remaining between them. CDR3 region: CASSLGGRSYTEAFF. The CDR3 DNA is TGCGCCAGCAGCTTGGGGGGCAGGTCCTACACTGAAGCTTTCTTT.

This chain joins TRBV9 and TRBJ1-2; the match to TRBD1 covers 9 bases. J lost 3 bases, V lost 0 bases, and 3 bases had no gene match. The CDR3 is 15 amino acids. Germline V CDR1 and CDR2: SGDLS, YYNGEE. The CDR3: CASSVDGTGYYGYTF. DNA of the CDR3: TGTGCCAGCAGCGTAGACGGGACAGGGTACTATGGCTACACCTTC.

This clone was seen more than once but under ten times. J is TRBJ1-2 and V is TRBV21-1. TRBV21-1 represents a pseudogene. CDR3 size: 15 residues. As DNA, the CDR3 is TGTGCCAGCAGCAAAGTTCGGGGGGCTTGGGATGGCTACACCTTC. Its translation: CASSKVRGAWDGYTF.

This chain joins TRBV6-1 and TRBJ2-1, with D unresolved. With 1 base removed from V and 8 bases from J, the gap between germline ends came to 6 bases. CDR3 length: 12 amino acids. Germline CDR1 MNHNS, CDR2 SASEGT. The CDR3 nucleotides are TGTGCCAGCAGTGAAGGGAGCTATGAGCAGTTCTTC. As protein: CASSEGSYEQFF.

This clone was recorded a few times. This sequence joins TRBV30 and TRBJ2-2; possibly TRBD2 for D (5 bases). Germline V lookup: CDR1 GTSNPN, CDR2 SVGIG (reference sequence). V was trimmed by 1 base and J by 3 bases, leaving 15 bases between them. The CDR3 contains 16 residues. The CDR3 reads CAWSARGPLDTGELFF. As DNA, the CDR3 is TGTGCCTGGAGTGCTAGAGGGCCCCTTGACACCGGGGAGCTGTTTTTT.

The chain couples TRBV19 to TRBJ2-1, with D maybe TRBD2 (5 bases). The germline CDR1 and CDR2 sequences are LNHDA and SQIVND (reference sequence). Trimming stripped 4 bases from V and 0 bases from J, with 13 bases between. The CDR3 runs 16 residues. The CDR3 region has the DNA TGTGCCAGTAGTAGCGTAGCGAGTCTCTCCTACAATGAGCAGTTCTTC. Translated, it gives CASSSVASLSYNEQFF.

Concerning this clone: Within the sample, other DNA sequences also encode this same CDR3. This chain connects TRBV5-4 to TRBJ2-5, with 8 bases lining up with TRBD1. The V gene end was trimmed by 5 bases and the J gene end by 1 base; junction bases not matched to a gene: 4. Germline CDR1 and CDR2: SGHNT and YYREEE (reference sequence). The CDR3 has 14 amino acids. CDR3 loop: CASSPGQGQETQYF. The CDR3 bases are TGTGCCAGCAGTCCAGGACAGGGCCAAGAGACCCAGTACTTC.

In its sample, this clone was seen a few times. The V and J genes are TRBV18 and TRBJ2-7, with D unclear. V lost 2 bases and J lost 5, with 7 bases in between. The CDR3 totals 12 residues. The germline V gene has CDR1 KGHSH and CDR2 LQKENI. The CDR3 nucleotides are TGTGCCAGCTCACCAGAGTCCCACGAGCAGTACTTC. This translates into CASSPESHEQYF. Full variable domain (remainder filled in from reference TRBV18 and TRBJ2-7): NAGVMQNPRHLVRRRGQEARLRCSPMKGHSHVYWYRQLPEEGLKFMVYLQKENIIDESGMPKERFSAEFPKEGPSILRIQQVVRGDSAAYFCASSPESHEQYFGPGTRLTVT.

V usage is TRBV2 and J usage is TRBJ1-1, with TRBD1 as a possible D gene (6 bases). The V gene's germline CDR1 is SNHLY and CDR2 FYNNEI. The CDR3 extends over 14 amino acids. V was clipped by 8 bases and J by 1 base, with 14 bases between them. The chain's CDR3 is CASGTTGSNTEAFF. The CDR3 bases are TGTGCCAGCGGTACTACAGGGTCGAACACTGAAGCTTTCTTT.

This clone showed up just a few times. The rearrangement links TRBV4-2 to TRBJ2-1, with TRBD2 matching 7 bases. The V segment lost 2 bases and the J segment 3 bases; nucleotides outside the gene matches: 1. CDR1 and CDR2 from the germline V gene are LGHNA and YNFKEQ. The length of the CDR3 is 14 residues. The CDR3 DNA reads as TGTGCCAGCAGCCAACTAGCGGACTACAATGAGCAGTTCTTC. Residues: CASSQLADYNEQFF.

This clone was counted only a few times. The chain combines TRBV19 with TRBJ2-3; D might be TRBD2 (6 bases). The CDR3 totals 15 residues. V was trimmed by 7 bases and J by 4 bases, leaving 18 bases between them. Germline CDR1 is LNHDA and CDR2 is SQIVND (reference sequence). The CDR3: CASTPDYFGADTQYF. The DNA of the CDR3 is TGTGCCAGTACCCCGGACTATTTCGGGGCAGATACGCAGTATTTT.

The sample holds a few counts of this clone. The chain links TRBV7-9 to TRBJ2-1; 9 bases map to TRBD1. Per germline, CDR1 SEHNR and CDR2 FQNEAQ (reference sequence). The CDR3 sequence is 15 residues long. Germline trimming cut 3 bases from V and 3 bases from J; bases unmatched to any gene: 3. The CDR3 nucleotides are TGTGCCAGCAGCTTCGGGACAGGGAACTACAATGAGCAGTTCTTC. The encoded protein is CASSFGTGNYNEQFF. Variable domain in full (rest from reference TRBV7-9 and TRBJ2-1): DTGVSQNPRHKITKRGQNVTFRCDPISEHNRLYWYRQTLGQGPEFLTYFQNEAQLEKSRLLSDRFSAERPKGSFSTLEIQRTEQGDSAMYLCASSFGTGNYNEQFFGPGTRLTVL.

This clone was picked up a small number of times. One end of the junction varies from germline; a read error may be responsible. This sequence joins TRBV6-5 and TRBJ1-5; D remains ambiguous. The length of the CDR3 is 13 residues. Germline values: CDR1 MNHEY, CDR2 SVGAGI. The CDR3 region has the DNA TGTGCCATCAGTGAGTCTGAGGATCAGCCCCAGCATTTT. Protein product: CAISESEDQPQHF.

This clone was observed a few times. The rearrangement links TRBV7-6 to TRBJ2-7, with D possibly matching TRBD1 (6 bases). The germline CDR1 and CDR2 sequences are SGHVS and FNYEAQ. V gave up 5 bases and J gave up 1 base, with 9 bases separating them. The CDR3 has 13 amino acids. The CDR3 coding sequence is TGTGCCAGCAGCGGACAGCCGTCCTACGAGCAGTACTTC. Amino acids: CASSGQPSYEQYF.

The chain carries TRBV19 and TRBJ1-2; no definite D call. V lost 6 bases and J 5 bases, leaving 13 bases between the germline ends. Per the germline V gene, CDR1 is LNHDA and CDR2 is SQIVND (reference sequence). CDR3 size: 13 residues. CDR3 loop: CASRNPQAYGYTF. The CDR3 bases are TGTGCCAGTAGAAACCCCCAGGCGTATGGCTACACCTTC.

In its sample, this clone was seen a few times. The chain recombines TRBV21-1 with TRBJ2-2; the table's D call TRBD1 went unverified against the DNA. TRBV21-1 is assigned pseudogene status. This CDR3 region has 15 residues. The CDR3, as DNA: TGTGCCAGCACTATGGGACAGACTAACACCGGGGAGCTGTTTTTT. This encodes CASTMGQTNTGELFF.

The chain uses TRBV18 and TRBJ1-5, with 7 bases matching TRBD1. The length of the CDR3 is 14 residues. The V segment lost 3 bases and the J segment 7 bases; nucleotides outside the gene matches: 6. The germline gives CDR1 KGHSH, CDR2 LQKENI. The chain's CDR3 is CASSPLEGAQPQHF. CDR3 nucleotides: TGTGCCAGCTCACCCCTGGAGGGGGCACAGCCCCAGCATTTT.

This clone has only a few counts. This sequence joins TRBV2 and TRBJ1-6, with 9 bases identical to TRBD1. J lost 8 bases, V lost 5 bases, and 4 bases had no gene match. Germline V gene data show CDR1 as SNHLY and CDR2 as FYNNEI. The CDR3 is made up of 14 amino acids. The CDR3 DNA follows: TGTGCCAGCAGTCCGGGACAGGGCTATTCACCCCTCCACTTT. Its translation: CASSPGQGYSPLHF.

This rearrangement joins TRBV6-5 to TRBJ2-1; 7 bases match TRBD1. CDR1 is MNHEY, CDR2 SVGAGI, per germline. The CDR3 totals 12 residues. The V segment lost 6 bases and the J segment 8 bases; nucleotides outside the gene matches: 4. CDR3 amino acids: CASRNRGDEQFF. The CDR3 coding sequence is TGTGCCAGCAGAAACAGGGGCGATGAGCAGTTCTTC.

As concerns this clone: A clone one base away is much larger, so this may be a read error. This specimen includes other DNA sequences encoding the same CDR3. V gene TRBV7-2 combines with J gene TRBJ2-5; D gene ambiguous. The CDR3 runs 11 residues. Germline-derived CDR1 and CDR2 are SGHTA and FQGNSA. With 5 bases removed from V and 1 base from J, the gap between germline ends came to 2 bases. CDR3 residues: CASSRQETQYF. The CDR3 DNA follows: TGTGCCAGCAGCCGCCAAGAGACCCAGTACTTC.

The chain recombines TRBV11-1 with TRBJ2-5; no clear D. Germline loops: CDR1 SGHAT, CDR2 FQDESV (reference sequence). The CDR3 extends over 16 amino acids. V lost 2 bases and J 2 bases, leaving 15 bases between the germline ends. The CDR3 here is CASSLRRSAQQETQYF. The DNA for the CDR3 is TGTGCCAGCAGCTTACGGCGCTCTGCACAGCAAGAGACCCAGTACTTC.

The chain employs TRBV4-1 and TRBJ1-4, with 7 bases that match TRBD1. The CDR3 is made up of 18 amino acids. Trimming cost V 1 base and J 8 bases; bases outside gene matches: 16. Looked up from germline, CDR1 is MGHRA and CDR2 is YSYEKL. The CDR3 sequence is CASSQGTGVLVSGEKLFF. Written as DNA, the CDR3 is TGCGCCAGCAGCCAAGGAACAGGGGTCTTAGTGAGTGGCGAAAAACTGTTTTTT.

This rearrangement joins TRBV5-6 to TRBJ2-2; D is uncertain. Looked up from germline, CDR1 is SGHDT and CDR2 is YYEEEE. This CDR3 comprises 12 residues. V gave up 3 bases and J gave up 3 bases, with 3 bases separating them. CDR3 nucleotide sequence: TGTGCCAGCAGCTCTTACACCGGGGAGCTGTTTTTT. Translation gives CASSSYTGELFF.

CDR3 region: CASSPRTNQETQYF. CDR3 bases: TGTGCCAGCAGCCCCCGGACAAATCAAGAGACCCAGTACTTC. V is TRBV7-9 and J is TRBJ2-5, with D maybe TRBD1 (5 bases). The V gene lost 5 bases and the J gene lost 2 bases, with 12 bases spanning the gap. This CDR3 has 14 residues. Germline-derived CDR1 and CDR2 are SEHNR and FQNEAQ (reference sequence). Supplemented by reference TRBV7-9 and TRBJ2-5, the full variable domain reads DTGVSQNPRHKITKRGQNVTFRCDPISEHNRLYWYRQTLGQGPEFLTYFQNEAQLEKSRLLSDRFSAERPKGSFSTLEIQRTEQGDSAMYLCASSPRTNQETQYFGPGTRLLVL.

This clone showed up just a few times. The V call is TRBV7-2, the J call TRBJ1-1; D is uncertain. This CDR3 has 15 residues. CDR1 is SGHTA, CDR2 FQGNSA, per germline. With 1 base removed from V and 3 bases from J, the gap between germline ends came to 12 bases. The CDR3 DNA reads as TGTGCCAGCAGCTTAGGGTGGAGGTCTCACACTGAAGCTTTCTTT. Translating it yields CASSLGWRSHTEAFF.

This rearrangement joins TRBV30 to TRBJ1-5; TRBD1 matches 7 bases. V lost 5 bases, J lost 6 bases, and 10 bases stayed unmatched. CDR3 length equals 14 residues. Germline loops: CDR1 GTSNPN, CDR2 SVGIG (reference sequence). The CDR3 region is CAWDRDRGIQPQHF. CDR3 nucleotides: TGTGCCTGGGACCGGGACAGAGGTATTCAGCCCCAGCATTTT.

This clone was picked up many times. This rearrangement joins TRBV7-8 to TRBJ2-1, with 11 bases identical to TRBD2. Germline values: CDR1 SGHVS, CDR2 FQNEAQ. J was trimmed by 7 bases and V by 1 base; bases with no gene match: 12. There are 18 residues in the CDR3. This chain's CDR3 is CASSLGLAGGGGWNEQFF. The CDR3 DNA sequence: TGTGCCAGCAGCTTAGGGCTAGCGGGAGGAGGAGGGTGGAATGAGCAGTTCTTC. Variable domain in full (rest from reference TRBV7-8 and TRBJ2-1): GAGVSQSPRYKVAKRGQDVALRCDPISGHVSLFWYQQALGQGPEFLTYFQNEAQLDKSGLPSDRFFAERPEGSVSTLKIQRTQQEDSAVYLCASSLGLAGGGGWNEQFFGPGTRLTVL.

There are a few counts of this clone. This chain connects TRBV21-1 to TRBJ2-7; the D segment call TRBD1 is taken from the table without a DNA check. TRBV21-1 is noted as a pseudogene. The CDR3 is made up of 12 amino acids. CDR3 sequence (DNA): TGTGCCAGCAGCCGCCTGACAGACGAGCAGTACTTC. It specifies CASSRLTDEQYF.